The 26 T cell receptor beta chains in this list originate from one sample, sequenced in a study of blood T cell repertoires in COVID-19. Sequenced by immunoSEQ multiplex PCR; TCRdb stores in-frame clones only, minus some. The sample shows more than 95,000 clones, 81% of them seen only once. Sequencing used peripheral blood. All receptors come from a man older than 75 with acute or convalescent COVID-19.

The chain is built from TRBV5-1 and TRBJ2-5; D possibly corresponds to TRBD1 (5 bases). The CDR3 runs to 15 residues. Germline assignment: CDR1 SGHRS and CDR2 YFSETQ. Trimming took off 4 bases at V and 0 bases at J, with 13 bases between the two ends. The CDR3 coding sequence is TGCGCCAGCAGCCCCCGTGGACAAAACCAAGAGACCCAGTACTTC. Translating gives CASSPRGQNQETQYF.

The chain recombines TRBV6-1 with TRBJ2-5; TRBD1 agrees at 7 bases. CDR3 length equals 15 residues. Germline values: CDR1 MNHNS, CDR2 SASEGT. The V and J ends lost 2 bases and 5 bases, in that order; junction bases with no gene match: 8. The chain's CDR3 is CASSELQGSMETQYF. DNA for the CDR3: TGTGCCAGCAGTGAACTACAGGGGAGTATGGAGACCCAGTACTTC.

The V call is TRBV18, the J call TRBJ2-5; 13 bases agree with TRBD2. The CDR3 extends over 18 amino acids. The germline V gene encodes CDR1 KGHSH and CDR2 LQKENI. Trimming removed 5 bases from V and 1 base from J; junction bases left unmatched: 10. The CDR3 bases are TGTGCCAGCTCAGTCACTAGACTAGCGGGAGGATCCCAAGAGACCCAGTACTTC. Translation gives CASSVTRLAGGSQETQYF.

The rearrangement joins TRBV4-3 to TRBJ2-7; no clear D. The CDR3 runs to 13 residues. Germline assignment: CDR1 LGHNA and CDR2 YSLEER. Trimming shortened V by 1 base and J by 7 bases, and 11 bases separated the two germline ends. The DNA of the CDR3 is TGCGCCAGCAGCCAAGGGGTTGAACTAGAGCAGTACTTC. Its protein product is CASSQGVELEQYF.

The chain has TRBV27 and TRBJ2-3; 12 bases match TRBD2. There are 15 residues in the CDR3. Losses at the gene ends were 5 bases for V and 4 bases for J; bases not matched to a gene: 4. Germline loops: CDR1 MNHEY, CDR2 SMNVEV (reference sequence). Here the CDR3 reads CASSRLAGDPDTQYF. Here the CDR3 DNA reads TGTGCCAGCAGTCGACTAGCGGGAGACCCAGATACGCAGTATTTT.

The rearrangement uses TRBV27 and TRBJ2-4; maybe TRBD1 (5 bases). The CDR3 length is 18 residues. The V end was cut by 7 bases, the J end by 3 bases, with 25 bases between. The germline CDR1 and CDR2 sequences are MNHEY and SMNVEV (reference sequence). CDR3 DNA sequence: TGTGCCAGCACCGACCCCGGGCAGGGCCGGAAGGTCAAAAACATTCAGTACTTC. Amino acids: CASTDPGQGRKVKNIQYF.

This clone was observed once. The chain has TRBV7-9 and TRBJ1-6; 7 bases fit TRBD1. The CDR3 spans 17 residues. V lost 4 bases, J lost 7 bases, and 13 bases stayed unmatched. Germline values: CDR1 SEHNR, CDR2 FQNEAQ (reference sequence). The CDR3 loop is CASSSSGNRGGNSPLHF. As DNA, the CDR3 is TGTGCCAGCAGCTCGTCGGGAAACAGGGGCGGGAATTCACCCCTCCACTTT. The full variable domain, its missing parts supplied by reference TRBV7-9 and TRBJ1-6, is DTGVSQNPRHKITKRGQNVTFRCDPISEHNRLYWYRQTLGQGPEFLTYFQNEAQLEKSRLLSDRFSAERPKGSFSTLEIQRTEQGDSAMYLCASSSSGNRGGNSPLHFGNGTRLTVT.

The genes are TRBV5-1 and TRBJ1-4; D is possibly TRBD1 (6 bases). V lost 2 bases and J lost 0, with 11 bases in between. There are 16 residues in the CDR3. Germline CDR1 is SGHRS and CDR2 is YFSETQ. The CDR3 loop reads CASSFGTPATNEKLFF. CDR3 DNA: TGCGCCAGCAGCTTCGGGACACCAGCAACTAATGAAAAACTGTTTTTT.

In the case of this clone: Distinct nucleotide sequences in the sample also encode this CDR3. The chain links TRBV10-3 to TRBJ1-1; 11 bases match TRBD1. The CDR3 contains 13 residues. CDR1 is ENHRY, CDR2 SYGVKD, per germline. V lost 8 bases and J lost 4; bases outside the gene matches: 3. Here the CDR3 reads CAISGTGGTEAFF. CDR3 DNA sequence: TGTGCCATCTCGGGGACAGGGGGCACTGAAGCTTTCTTT.

CDR3 coding DNA: TGTGCCAGCTCACCGTATAGCGGGAGAGAAGAGACCCAGTACTTC. As protein: CASSPYSGREETQYF. The chain combines TRBV18 with TRBJ2-5, with 9 positions matching TRBD2. V lost 3 bases and J lost 3; bases outside the gene matches: 5. This CDR3 spans 15 amino acids. Germline assignment: CDR1 KGHSH and CDR2 LQKENI.

The chain joins TRBV11-3 to TRBJ2-3; TRBD2 matches 8 bases. V was pared by 5 bases and J by 0 bases, with 13 bases of the junction left unmatched. Germline CDR1 is SGHNT and CDR2 is YENEEA. CDR3 length: 18 amino acids. CDR3 sequence reads: CASSPRGGPRTSTDTQYF. CDR3 bases: TGTGCCAGCAGCCCCCGGGGGGGACCCCGGACTAGCACAGATACGCAGTATTTT.

V and J are TRBV10-3 and TRBJ2-7, with 9 bases fitting TRBD1. This CDR3 has 14 residues. Germline V gene data show CDR1 as ENHRY and CDR2 as SYGVKD. Unmatched junction bases numbered 1, after V lost 2 bases and J lost 2 bases. CDR3 DNA: TGTGCCATCAGTGAGCGACAGGGGGCCTACGAGCAGTACTTC. Its translation: CAISERQGAYEQYF.

The V call is TRBV5-1, the J call TRBJ2-2; TRBD2 agrees at 7 bases. From germline, CDR1 is SGHRS and CDR2 YFSETQ. After removal of 4 bases from V and 10 bases from J, the junction contained 19 bases not matched to a gene. This CDR3 is built from 17 residues. CDR3 sequence reads: CASSLRLLAGSQEELFF. CDR3 sequence (DNA): TGCGCCAGCAGCCTGCGTTTGTTAGCGGGTAGCCAGGAGGAGCTGTTTTTT.

This sequence joins TRBV5-6 and TRBJ2-5; a possible D gene is TRBD2 (5 bases). The CDR3 totals 14 residues. Between the trimmed V and J ends, which lost 0 bases and 3 bases, there was a span of 9 bases. Germline CDR1 reads SGHDT; CDR2 reads YYEEEE. CDR3 residues: CASSLGGLKETQYF. CDR3 nucleotide sequence: TGTGCCAGCAGCTTGGGAGGGTTAAAAGAGACCCAGTACTTC.

This chain uses TRBV28 with TRBJ1-6; D is unclear. Germline V gives CDR1 MDHEN, CDR2 SYDVKM. V lost 2 bases to trimming and J lost 5 bases, with 10 bases between them. This CDR3 region has 15 residues. The CDR3 DNA reads as TGTGCCAGCAGTTTAGGTGGCAGGAATAATTCACCCCTCCACTTT. Encoded protein: CASSLGGRNNSPLHF.

This chain joins TRBV7-2 and TRBJ1-6; no reliable D call. Per the germline V gene, CDR1 is SGHTA and CDR2 is FQGNSA. This CDR3 contains 15 residues. With 4 bases removed from V and 0 bases from J, the gap between germline ends came to 7 bases. CDR3 amino acids: CASSSRISYNSPLHF. The CDR3 DNA reads TGTGCCAGCAGCTCCAGGATCTCCTATAATTCACCCCTCCACTTT.

In its sample, this clone was seen a few times. V and J are TRBV29-1 and TRBJ1-1; maybe TRBD1 (5 bases). The CDR3 loop spans 13 amino acids. CDR1 is SQVTM and CDR2 is ANQGSEA in the germline V gene. With 4 bases removed from V and 1 base from J, the gap between germline ends came to 10 bases. The CDR3 loop reads CSVAFTGNTEAFF. CDR3 sequence (DNA): TGCAGCGTTGCCTTTACAGGGAACACTGAAGCTTTCTTT.

This chain links TRBV29-1 with TRBJ2-5; no firm D call. This CDR3 spans 12 amino acids. Germline assignment: CDR1 SQVTM and CDR2 ANQGSEA. Trimming took 6 bases from V and 5 from J, leaving 13 bases between them. In DNA, the CDR3 is TGCAGCGTCTCTAGGAGTAGGGAGACCCAGTACTTC. Protein: CSVSRSRETQYF.

The V call is TRBV5-1, the J call TRBJ2-1, with TRBD1 identical over 11 bases. Germline trimming cut 0 bases from V and 10 bases from J; bases unmatched to any gene: 3. The CDR3 length is 14 residues. The germline V gene has CDR1 SGHRS and CDR2 YFSETQ. The chain's CDR3 is CASSLVGQGGEQFF. The CDR3 bases are TGCGCCAGCAGCTTGGTGGGACAGGGGGGCGAGCAGTTCTTC.

The V and J genes are TRBV11-3 and TRBJ2-5; maybe TRBD1 (6 bases). This CDR3 comprises 15 residues. Germline loops: CDR1 SGHNT, CDR2 YENEEA. V dropped 0 bases and J dropped 2 bases, with 10 bases sitting between them. The CDR3 nucleotides read TGTGCCAGCAGCTTAGATGGACAGCGACAAGAGACCCAGTACTTC. Translating it yields CASSLDGQRQETQYF.

This clone was recorded only once. The chain has TRBV7-2 and TRBJ1-2; 8 bases align to TRBD1. CDR3 length: 14 amino acids. Trimming removed 2 bases from V and 6 bases from J; junction bases left unmatched: 5. Germline V gene lookup returns CDR1 SGHTA and CDR2 FQGNSA. CDR3 DNA sequence: TGTGCCAGCAGCTTAAGTAGGACAGGGAATGGCTACACCTTC. Translation: CASSLSRTGNGYTF.

The chain links TRBV19 to TRBJ1-6, with D unresolved. CDR1 is LNHDA, CDR2 SQIVND, per germline (reference sequence). This CDR3 is built from 15 residues. V shed 2 bases and J shed 7 bases, with 12 bases lying between them. CDR3 DNA: TGTGCCAGTAGTATATGGGCAAGCGGAAATTCACCCCTCCACTTT. Translation: CASSIWASGNSPLHF.

This chain links TRBV7-3 with TRBJ1-6; D is undetermined. The CDR3 spans 17 residues. Deletions cut 1 base from V and 8 bases from J, with 18 bases between. CDR1 SGHTA and CDR2 FQGTGA come from the germline V gene. The CDR3 loop reads CASSLKVSFLTDSPLHF. The CDR3 DNA follows: TGTGCCAGCAGCTTAAAAGTCTCCTTCCTCACGGATTCACCCCTCCACTTT.

This clone was seen more than once but under ten times. J is TRBJ2-7 and V is TRBV2; weak D call: TRBD1 (6 bases). The CDR3 has 13 residues. V lost 10 bases to trimming and J lost 6 bases, with 19 bases between them. The germline gives CDR1 SNHLY, CDR2 FYNNEI. The CDR3 loop is CATSTDSGVEQYF. The CDR3 DNA follows: TGTGCCACCTCGACAGATTCAGGGGTCGAGCAGTACTTC.

This clone came up many times. The chain recombines TRBV7-8 with TRBJ1-3, with no clear D. The germline V gene encodes CDR1 SGHVS and CDR2 FQNEAQ. V lost 4 bases and J lost 3, with 13 bases in between. The CDR3 length is 15 residues. The CDR3 sequence is CASSSLGQRGNTIYF. In DNA form, the CDR3 reads TGTGCCAGCAGCTCCCTAGGCCAGCGTGGAAACACCATATATTTT.

The chain joins TRBV9 to TRBJ2-1; 8 nucleotides match TRBD1. Germline-derived CDR1 and CDR2 are SGDLS and YYNGEE. The V gene end was trimmed by 4 bases and the J gene end by 2 bases; junction bases not matched to a gene: 8. The CDR3 is 16 residues long. Here the CDR3 reads CASSTRQGSAYNEQFF. The DNA of the CDR3 is TGTGCCAGCAGCACACGACAGGGGTCCGCCTACAATGAGCAGTTCTTC.